These T cell receptor beta chains were read from a single sample in a study of identical twins. TCRdb re-derived calls from the 5' RACE reads in MiXCR, one entry per CDR3 protein. The sample has under 1 million distinct CDR3 sequences; 9% to 15% are singletons. The same sample was also used in a study of yellow fever vaccine responses in identical twins.

Material for sequencing was PBMCs. The source is a young woman in good health. CDR3s leave out the opening cysteine and the closing phenylalanine or tryptophan. Fields, in order: D gene, V gene, CDR3 protein. D genes are given only for firm matches.

D gene: TRBD1; V gene: TRBV27; CDR3 protein: ASSPRETGDGCTGELF
D gene: NA; V gene: TRBV18; CDR3 protein: ASSPPGSSNGELF
D gene: NA; V gene: TRBV29-1; CDR3 protein: SVKTTDMNTEAF
D gene: NA; V gene: TRBV14; CDR3 protein: ASSQETGYGYT
D gene: TRBD2; V gene: TRBV12-3/TRBV12-4; CDR3 protein: ASSGLAPGELF
D gene: NA; V gene: TRBV20-1; CDR3 protein: SVVPSSYNEQF
D gene: NA; V gene: TRBV6-1; CDR3 protein: ASSEEAYSGLTYNEQF
D gene: TRBD1; V gene: TRBV4-1; CDR3 protein: ASSQRQGFTGELF
D gene: TRBD2; V gene: TRBV12-3/TRBV12-4; CDR3 protein: ASNLGTSGYTSYNEQF
D gene: TRBD1; V gene: TRBV29-1; CDR3 protein: SVAVTGPNTEAF
D gene: NA; V gene: TRBV10-3; CDR3 protein: AISGTGSGNTIY
D gene: TRBD2; V gene: TRBV6-1; CDR3 protein: ASSPGTSGRESKNIQY